This T cell receptor beta chain was captured in a study of T-cell reconstitution after alpha-beta-depleted transplantation in children. Overall study findings and caveats: Several hundred graft clones that had expanded were reportedly the source of alpha-beta T cells about two months after transplant. T-cell numbers and diversity one year post-transplant derived largely from freshly generated T cells.

The CDR3 spans 16 residues. Trimming at V came to 4 bases and at J to 2 bases, leaving 4 bases not matched to a gene. This clonotype was found many times. Its antigen is unidentified. Construction of the TCRbeta library involved unique molecular identifiers. TCRdb independently ran MiXCR on the PCR reads; one entry per CDR3 protein. The sample contains 90,000 to 150,000 distinct CDR3 sequences, approximately 22% of which appear only once. The TCR sequence derives from a male patient aged 2 to 10 who had a stem cell transplant for chronic granulomatous disease, so the T cells may come from the graft donor. The material sequenced was PBMCs, mostly from graft donor cells, taken 180 days after TCRalphabeta/CD19-depleted stem cell transplant. The V and J genes are TRBV12-3 or TRBV12-4 and TRBJ2-1; 11 bases match TRBD2. In DNA form, the CDR3 reads TGTGCCAGCAGTTCCGTAGCGGGAGGGCCCTACAATGAGCAGTTCTTC. Its translation is CASSSVAGGPYNEQFF.